The 15 T cell receptor beta chains listed next were all sequenced from one sample in a study of beta chain features in type 1 diabetes. The study's findings and limits: Shorter TCRB CDR3s, moderately but significantly so, marked every one of the four CD4+ subsets in Type 1 diabetes patients.

Expressed TCRB transcripts were sequenced because the entire RNA isolate underwent reverse transcription. The data were produced by immunoSEQ multiplex PCR, yet TCRdb's version contains in-frame clones alone and is incomplete. The table records some 350,000 clones, 9.6% of them present only once. These receptors have no identified antigens. Sequencing was performed on central memory CD4+ T cells from blood. These receptors originate from a man aged 25 to 45 with type 1 diabetes.

The chain recombines TRBV28 with TRBJ1-5, with D unclear. V lost 8 bases to trimming and J lost 7 bases, with 12 bases between them. The V gene's germline CDR1 is MDHEN and CDR2 SYDVKM. This CDR3 comprises 12 residues. CDR3 DNA: TGTGCCAGCGGACCCTTTGACCAGCCCCAGCATTTT. Encoded protein: CASGPFDQPQHF.

The chain recombines TRBV12-5 with TRBJ2-3; the match to TRBD1 covers 9 bases. Trimming removed 7 bases from V and 0 bases from J; junction bases left unmatched: 5. The CDR3 runs 15 residues. CDR1 is LGHNT and CDR2 is FRNRAP in the germline V gene. CDR3: CASVRDRVSTDTQYF. The CDR3 DNA is TGTGCTAGTGTCCGGGACAGGGTGAGCACAGATACGCAGTATTTT.

This clone has more than one count but fewer than ten. V usage is TRBV7-2 and J usage is TRBJ1-4, with a tentative D call TRBD1 (5 bases). Trimming stripped 0 bases from V and 7 bases from J, with 9 bases between. The CDR3 loop spans 14 amino acids. Germline values: CDR1 SGHTA, CDR2 FQGNSA. CDR3 bases: TGTGCCAGCAGCTTAGCCGGGGGGAGTGAAAAACTGTTTTTT. Its protein is CASSLAGGSEKLFF.

There are a few counts of this clone. The genes are TRBV11-2 and TRBJ2-2, with 8 bases identical to TRBD1. Trimming took 3 bases from V and 6 from J; bases not matched to a gene: 6. Per the germline V gene, CDR1 is SGHAT and CDR2 is FQNNGV. The CDR3 sequence is 15 residues long. This CDR3 reads CASSLTGDRAGELFF. The CDR3 DNA reads TGTGCCAGCAGCTTGACAGGGGATCGGGCCGGGGAGCTGTTTTTT.

In this sample, this clone turned up a few times. The chain employs TRBV11-2 and TRBJ1-1; 9 nucleotides line up with TRBD1. This CDR3 region has 14 residues. The germline gives CDR1 SGHAT, CDR2 FQNNGV. The V segment lost 4 bases and the J segment 9 bases; nucleotides outside the gene matches: 9. In nucleotides, the CDR3 is TGTGCCAGCAGCTCAGGACAGGGGTGGCAACAAGCTTTCTTT. Translating it yields CASSSGQGWQQAFF. The full variable domain, completed using reference TRBV11-2 and TRBJ1-1, is EAGVAQSPRYKIIEKRQSVAFWCNPISGHATLYWYQQILGQGPKLLIQFQNNGVVDDSQLPKDRFSAERLKGVDSTLKIQPAKLEDSAVYLCASSSGQGWQQAFFGQGTRLTVV.

The rearrangement joins TRBV6-1 to TRBJ1-5; D might be TRBD1 (6 bases). Germline V lookup: CDR1 MNHNS, CDR2 SASEGT. Trimming took off 0 bases at V and 4 bases at J, with 13 bases between the two ends. The CDR3 runs 16 residues. The CDR3 nucleotides read TGTGCCAGCAGTGAAGCAGCAGGGGCCAGTAATCAGCCCCAGCATTTT. Translated: CASSEAAGASNQPQHF.

This clone was observed a handful of times. The rearrangement links TRBV19 to TRBJ2-7; the match to TRBD2 covers 7 bases. V lost 3 bases to trimming and J lost 2 bases; unmatched junction nucleotides: 7. Germline V gives CDR1 LNHDA, CDR2 SQIVND (reference sequence). This CDR3 contains 15 residues. CDR3 sequence reads: CASSIWASGTYEQYF. For the CDR3, the DNA is TGTGCCAGTAGTATTTGGGCTAGCGGAACCTACGAGCAGTACTTC.

This chain links TRBV30 with TRBJ2-1; D tentatively fits TRBD1 or TRBD2 (5 bases each). The CDR3 has 11 residues. Germline CDR1 reads GTSNPN; CDR2 reads SVGIG (reference sequence). Trimming cost V 0 bases and J 11 bases, with 8 bases left between them. CDR3 protein: CAWSVGGKQFF. In DNA, the CDR3 is TGTGCCTGGAGTGTTGGGGGTAAGCAGTTCTTC.

The rearrangement links TRBV11-2 to TRBJ2-7; 9 nucleotides line up with TRBD2. The CDR3 is made up of 13 amino acids. The germline V gene encodes CDR1 SGHAT and CDR2 FQNNGV. This CDR3 reads CASSLGASGTISV. CDR3 coding DNA: TGTGCCAGCAGCTTAGGAGCTAGCGGGACCATATCCGTC.

Only a few counts were recorded for this clone. A much larger clone sits a single nucleotide away, making a read error possible. The rearrangement links TRBV7-8 to TRBJ1-1; D remains ambiguous. Trimming took 3 bases from V and 0 from J, leaving 2 bases between them. Germline V gene sequence: CDR1 SGHVS, CDR2 FQNEAQ. CDR3 length: 12 amino acids. CDR3 nucleotides: TGTGCCAGCAGCTTCCTGAACACTGAAGCTTTCTTT. Encoded protein: CASSFLNTEAFF.

The V and J genes are TRBV21-1 and TRBJ2-7; the tabulated D call, TRBD2, remains unverified against the DNA. TRBV21-1 is labeled a pseudogene. The CDR3 covers 13 residues. CDR3 bases: TGTGCCAGCAGCCGAGGCTCCACCTACGAGCAGTACTTC. This codes for CASSRGSTYEQYF.

The gene calls are TRBV4-2 and TRBJ1-5; no clear D gene. In germline, CDR1 is LGHNA, CDR2 YNFKEQ. CDR3 length: 13 amino acids. Trimming shortened V by 0 bases and J by 7 bases, and 7 bases separated the two germline ends. The CDR3 DNA sequence: TGTGCCAGCAGCCAAGATGATGGGCAGCCCCAGCATTTT. It specifies CASSQDDGQPQHF.

Concerning this clone itself: One end of the junction varies from germline; a read error may be responsible. CDR3 region: CASSPDPTRGLNTGELSF. The CDR3 DNA reads as TGCGCCAGCAGCCCCGACCCAACCAGGGGGTTGAACACCGGGGAGCTGTCTTTT. This sequence joins TRBV5-1 and TRBJ2-2, with 7 nucleotides matching TRBD1. Per the germline V gene, CDR1 is SGHRS and CDR2 is YFSETQ. CDR3 length equals 18 residues. Full variable domain (outside the CDR3, taken from reference TRBV5-1 and TRBJ2-2): KAGVTQTPRYLIKTRGQQVTLSCSPISGHRSVSWYQQTPGQGLQFLFEYFSETQRNKGNFPGRFSGRQFSNSRSEMNVSTLELGDSALYLCASSPDPTRGLNTGELSFGEGSRLTVL.

This clone has only a few counts. The chain joins TRBV2 to TRBJ2-5; D call uncertain. The CDR3 loop spans 13 amino acids. In germline, CDR1 is SNHLY, CDR2 FYNNEI. The germline V and J ends were trimmed by 4 bases and 3 bases, with 9 bases remaining between them. This chain's CDR3 is CASSVRREETQYF. In DNA, the CDR3 is TGTGCCAGCAGTGTCCGTAGGGAAGAGACCCAGTACTTC. The entire variable domain, with the rest obtained from reference TRBV2 and TRBJ2-5, is as follows: EPEVTQTPSHQVTQMGQEVILRCVPISNHLYFYWYRQILGQKVEFLVSFYNNEISEKSEIFDDQFSVERPDGSNFTLKIRSTKLEDSAMYFCASSVRREETQYFGPGTRLLVL.

The genes are TRBV11-3 and TRBJ2-3, with D possibly matching TRBD2 (5 bases). Germline CDR1 and CDR2: SGHNT and YENEEA. This CDR3 comprises 15 residues. The V gene lost 1 base and the J gene lost 6 bases, with 14 bases spanning the gap. Here the CDR3 reads CASSLGGRTWDTQYF. The DNA for the CDR3 is TGTGCCAGCAGCTTAGGTGGGAGAACGTGGGATACGCAGTATTTT.